This TCR beta chain comes out of a study of breast tumors, draining lymph nodes, adjacent tissues. Overall study findings and caveats: Tumor repertoires ranked between lymph nodes and nontumor tissue in diversity, with V and J gene preferences. Findings are consistent with lymph node origin and intratumoral expansion of most tumor T cells.

Axillary draining lymph nodes of breast cancer patients supplied the node samples. Many counts were recorded for this clonotype. No antigen is known for it. The CDR3 extends over 14 amino acids. V shed 5 bases and J shed 2 bases, with 9 bases lying between them. Looked up from germline, CDR1 is MDHEN and CDR2 is SYDVKM. TCRdb itself ran the multiplex PCR reads through MiXCR, one entry per CDR3 protein. The sample shows some 170,000 distinct CDR3 sequences, about 33% of them seen only once. The V call is TRBV28, the J call TRBJ2-2, with unresolved D. This TCR was recovered from a female donor with breast cancer. Some clones in this sample may be carry-over from other donors' samples. Source material: axillary lymph node tissue. The CDR3 coding sequence is TGTGCCAGCAGTCGCCGTCCTAACACCGGGGAGCTGTTTTTT. It codes for CASSRRPNTGELFF.